This TCR beta chain was documented in a study of cytomegalovirus exposure and HLA in healthy donors. Study observations and caveats: TCR sequences were mostly rare, though some public TCRs occurred in many donors.

CDR1 and CDR2 (germline): SEHNR, FQNEAQ (reference sequence). V lost 0 bases to trimming and J lost 3 bases, with 15 bases between them. The CDR3 is 17 residues long. In regard to this clone: The antigen remains undetermined.

The PCR used 60 Vbeta and 13 Jbeta primers. Assay: immunoSEQ multiplex PCR; the TCRdb copy retains only in-frame clones and omits some. Among about 140,000 clones, roughly 80% were seen once, and the ten largest hold approximately 1.1%. The sample comprised PBMCs. The origin of this receptor is a female donor in good health and CMV-seronegative. This chain connects TRBV7-9 to TRBJ2-1, with D maybe TRBD2 (5 bases). CDR3 residues: CASSLAIEGVGYNEQFF. The CDR3 DNA reads TGTGCCAGCAGCTTAGCAATAGAGGGAGTAGGCTACAATGAGCAGTTCTTC. The full variable domain, in which reference TRBV7-9 and TRBJ2-1 provide the parts outside the CDR3, is DTGVSQNPRHKITKRGQNVTFRCDPISEHNRLYWYRQTLGQGPEFLTYFQNEAQLEKSRLLSDRFSAERPKGSFSTLEIQRTEQGDSAMYLCASSLAIEGVGYNEQFFGPGTRLTVL.